This T cell receptor (beta chain) was recorded in a study of regulatory T cells in long-lasting Graves disease. Study in general: Patients with new Graves' disease had used antithyroid drugs below 3 months. Findings of the study overall: The number of shared public clonotypes was higher in persistent patients (about 2,700) than new patients (966).

Library construction for TCR beta used iRepertoire HTBI primers and Arm-PCR of CDR3 regions. TCRdb processed the multiplex PCR reads anew with MiXCR; each CDR3 protein has one entry. The sample yields about 220,000 distinct CDR3 sequences, 15% to 20% seen once. Many counts were recorded for this clonotype. The antigen remains unidentified. Time point specified: newly diagnosed GD, antithyroid drugs for less than 3 months. Generation of the TCR library employed RNA extracted from PBMCs. CDR1 is LNHDA and CDR2 is SQIVND in the germline V gene (reference sequence). This CDR3 region has 14 residues. The V segment lost 6 bases and the J segment 8 bases; nucleotides outside the gene matches: 9. This sample also belongs to another study, concerning T cells in Graves' hyperthyroidism and ophthalmopathy. In that study: Appearing also in blood were most of the thyroid clonotypes expanded above 0.001.

The gene calls are TRBV19 and TRBJ1-2, with 10 bases aligning to TRBD1. Sequences were derived from peripheral blood mononuclear cells (PBMCs), sampled at new diagnosis, from a patient treated with antithyroid drugs. This TCR came from a woman aged 25-40 years with Graves disease. CDR3 coding DNA: TGTGCCAGTAGCTACGGGACAGGGGAGGACGGCTACACCTTC. Encoded protein: CASSYGTGEDGYTF.